These 22 T cell receptor beta chains came from one sample sequenced in a study of shared clonotypes between healthy human individuals. Using immunoSEQ multiplex PCR, the repertoire was profiled, and TCRdb retains in-frame clones only, with some absent. The repertoire holds roughly 1.4 million clones, about 98.5% seen once, with 0.36% in the top ten. Sequenced input: naive CD4+ T cells sorted from blood. Subset in this sample: CD45RA+ positively selected. The receptor source for this set is a man aged 30-40 years in good health.

The chain has TRBV18 and TRBJ2-7; possibly TRBD1 for D (6 bases). The V end was cut by 6 bases, the J end by 1 base, with 19 bases between. Germline V gene lookup returns CDR1 KGHSH and CDR2 LQKENI. The CDR3 extends over 16 amino acids. CDR3 sequence: CASSRTGMGASYEQYF. Written as DNA, the CDR3 is TGTGCCAGCTCTCGCACAGGGATGGGTGCGTCCTACGAGCAGTACTTC.

CDR3 nucleotides: TGTGCCAGCACAGGACAGTTGAACACTGAAGCTTTCTTT. Amino acid sequence: CASTGQLNTEAFF. This sequence joins TRBV28 and TRBJ1-1; TRBD1 might be the D (6 bases). Germline CDR1 MDHEN, CDR2 SYDVKM. Trimming pared 7 bases from V and 0 bases from J, leaving 9 bases between. CDR3 length: 13 residues.

CDR3 DNA: TGTGCCAGCAGGGCCCTGGGGGCCGACATTCAGTACTTC. This sequence encodes CASRALGADIQYF. V gene TRBV6-5 combines with J gene TRBJ2-4; D possibly corresponds to TRBD1 (6 bases). Germline V gives CDR1 MNHEY, CDR2 SVGAGI. This CDR3 region has 13 residues. V gave up 6 bases and J gave up 8 bases, with 14 bases separating them.

The genes are TRBV10-3 and TRBJ2-5, with 7 bases identical to TRBD2. Trimming at V came to 11 bases and at J to 4 bases, leaving 7 bases not matched to a gene. The germline gives CDR1 ENHRY, CDR2 SYGVKD. The CDR3 is 12 residues long. CDR3 bases: TGTGCCGTCGGACTAGTAGGAGAGACCCAGTACTTC. This encodes CAVGLVGETQYF.

This sequence joins TRBV5-5 and TRBJ1-5; D is unclear. Germline CDR1 is SGHKS and CDR2 is YYEKEE (reference sequence). The CDR3 runs 12 residues. Trimming shortened V by 2 bases and J by 9 bases, and 9 bases separated the two germline ends. In nucleotides, the CDR3 is TGTGCCAGCAGCTTTGAAGACCGGCCCCAGCATTTT. This sequence encodes CASSFEDRPQHF.

This chain links TRBV5-6 with TRBJ1-1; 10 positions match TRBD1. This CDR3 comprises 16 residues. The germline V gene encodes CDR1 SGHDT and CDR2 YYEEEE. Germline trimming cut 3 bases from V and 1 base from J; bases unmatched to any gene: 6. The CDR3 is CASSSRDRGENTEAFF. CDR3 DNA: TGTGCCAGCAGCTCCCGGGACAGGGGAGAGAACACTGAAGCTTTCTTT.

The CDR3 DNA reads as TGCGCCAGCAGCGCCGGGACTAGCGGGAGGAGCCACGAGCAGTACTTC. Translated: CASSAGTSGRSHEQYF. The genes are TRBV5-1 and TRBJ2-7; 15 nucleotides match TRBD2. This CDR3 is 16 amino acids long. CDR1 is SGHRS, CDR2 YFSETQ, per germline. V was clipped by 4 bases and J by 5 bases; unmatched bases: 7.

The chain is built from TRBV28 and TRBJ1-5, with D unresolved. Germline CDR1 MDHEN, CDR2 SYDVKM. V lost 3 bases and J 0 bases, leaving 6 bases between the germline ends. The CDR3 has 14 residues. CDR3 protein: CASSLHSSNQPQHF. In nucleotides, the CDR3 is TGTGCCAGCAGTTTGCACAGTAGCAATCAGCCCCAGCATTTT. The full variable domain, with the rest looked up from reference TRBV28 and TRBJ1-5, is DVKVTQSSRYLVKRTGEKVFLECVQDMDHENMFWYRQDPGLGLRLIYFSYDVKMKEKGDIPEGYSVSREKKERFSLILESASTNQTSMYLCASSLHSSNQPQHFGDGTRLSIL.

This chain links TRBV6-1 with TRBJ1-4; D call uncertain. The CDR3 extends over 13 amino acids. V lost 3 bases to trimming and J lost 8 bases, with 10 bases between them. Germline CDR1 MNHNS, CDR2 SASEGT. The CDR3 DNA reads as TGTGCCAGCAGTGAGGGATCGGAGGAAAAACTGTTTTTT. It is translated as CASSEGSEEKLFF.

For this clone: Other DNA sequences within the sample encode an identical CDR3. The chain couples TRBV7-9 to TRBJ2-7; 8 nucleotides line up with TRBD2. The CDR3 runs to 14 residues. Losses at the gene ends were 1 base for V and 2 bases for J; bases not matched to a gene: 1. Germline V gene sequence: CDR1 SEHNR, CDR2 FQNEAQ (reference sequence). The CDR3 loop reads CASSLEGLAYEQYF. The CDR3 DNA reads as TGTGCCAGCAGCTTAGAGGGACTAGCCTACGAGCAGTACTTC.

The chain has TRBV18 and TRBJ2-1, with 7 bases that match TRBD2. This CDR3 contains 17 residues. Trimming cost V 4 bases and J 2 bases; bases outside gene matches: 11. Germline loops: CDR1 KGHSH, CDR2 LQKENI. CDR3 DNA: TGTGCCAGCTCACTTCGGGTAGCGGGTGGGGCCTACAATGAGCAGTTCTTC. Translated, it gives CASSLRVAGGAYNEQFF.

The genes are TRBV15 and TRBJ2-7, with D perhaps TRBD2 (5 bases). This CDR3 region has 13 residues. V gave up 7 bases and J gave up 5 bases, with 15 bases separating them. The V gene's germline CDR1 is LNHNV and CDR2 YYDKDF (reference sequence). In DNA, the CDR3 is TGTGCCACCAAGACTGGTTCGGGAAACGAGCAGTACTTC. Protein sequence: CATKTGSGNEQYF. The full variable domain, its missing parts supplied by reference TRBV15 and TRBJ2-7, is DAMVIQNPRYQVTQFGKPVTLSCSQTLNHNVMYWYQQKSSQAPKLLFHYYDKDFNNEADTPDNFQSRRPNTSFCFLDIRSPGLGDTAMYLCATKTGSGNEQYFGPGTRLTVT.

The chain's CDR3 is CASSLKADGGRFF. The CDR3 DNA reads as TGTGCCAGCAGCCTCAAGGCGGACGGCGGGCGGTTCTTC. V and J are TRBV11-2 and TRBJ2-1; D may be TRBD2 (5 bases). V lost 5 bases and J 15 bases, leaving 20 bases between the germline ends. Germline assignment: CDR1 SGHAT and CDR2 FQNNGV. This CDR3 comprises 13 residues. The variable domain in full, with the rest retrieved from reference TRBV11-2 and TRBJ2-1, is EAGVAQSPRYKIIEKRQSVAFWCNPISGHATLYWYQQILGQGPKLLIQFQNNGVVDDSQLPKDRFSAERLKGVDSTLKIQPAKLEDSAVYLCASSLKADGGRFFGPGTRLTVL.

The rearrangement links TRBV30 to TRBJ1-5; 8 bases match TRBD1. This CDR3 region has 12 residues. V lost 5 bases, J lost 6 bases, and 3 bases stayed unmatched. Germline CDR1 GTSNPN, CDR2 SVGIG (reference sequence). This CDR3 is CAWGTGGQPQHF. The CDR3, as DNA: TGTGCCTGGGGCACAGGGGGTCAGCCCCAGCATTTT.

This chain links TRBV29-1 with TRBJ1-1; 7 positions match TRBD1. The CDR3 spans 16 residues. CDR1 and CDR2 from the germline V gene are SQVTM and ANQGSEA. The V segment lost 6 bases and the J segment 1 base; nucleotides outside the gene matches: 14. CDR3 region: CSVKVLGQVSNTEAFF. Here the CDR3 DNA reads TGCAGCGTCAAGGTGTTAGGACAGGTCTCGAACACTGAAGCTTTCTTT.

The chain carries TRBV18 and TRBJ1-2; 7 bases align to TRBD1. Trimming at V came to 3 bases and at J to 8 bases, leaving 9 bases not matched to a gene. The CDR3 covers 14 residues. Germline V gives CDR1 KGHSH, CDR2 LQKENI. CDR3 residues: CASSPGTEVAGYTF. The CDR3 DNA reads TGTGCCAGCTCACCCGGGACAGAAGTAGCGGGCTACACCTTC.

The gene calls are TRBV7-6 and TRBJ2-5, with a tentative D call TRBD1 (5 bases). The germline gives CDR1 SGHVS, CDR2 FNYEAQ. The V gene lost 2 bases and the J gene lost 5 bases, with 12 bases spanning the gap. This CDR3 spans 14 amino acids. The CDR3 sequence: CASSLNRLGETQYF. Here the CDR3 DNA reads TGTGCCAGCAGCTTAAACAGGCTTGGGGAGACCCAGTACTTC.

Note on this clone: This specimen includes other DNA sequences encoding the same CDR3. This chain links TRBV9 with TRBJ2-7; 7 bases are a match to TRBD2. CDR1 SGDLS and CDR2 YYNGEE come from the germline V gene. V lost 0 bases and J lost 2; bases outside the gene matches: 2. The CDR3 runs 14 residues. CDR3 sequence: CASSVAGGTYEQYF. CDR3 coding DNA: TGTGCCAGCAGCGTAGCGGGGGGAACCTACGAGCAGTACTTC. The full variable domain, completed using reference TRBV9 and TRBJ2-7, is DSGVTQTPKHLITATGQRVTLRCSPRSGDLSVYWYQQSLDQGLQFLIQYYNGEERAKGNILERFSAQQFPDLHSELNLSSLELGDSALYFCASSVAGGTYEQYFGPGTRLTVT.

The chain combines TRBV18 with TRBJ1-3; unclear D gene. This CDR3 region has 15 residues. Trimming removed 5 bases at V and 0 bases at J, with 11 bases between. Looked up from germline, CDR1 is KGHSH and CDR2 is LQKENI. CDR3 nucleotide sequence: TGTGCCAGCTCATCATCCGCGATCTCTGGAAACACCATATATTTT. Its translation: CASSSSAISGNTIYF.

The genes are TRBV27 and TRBJ1-1; the D gene is possibly TRBD1 (5 bases). The germline V gene encodes CDR1 MNHEY and CDR2 SMNVEV (reference sequence). V was pared by 8 bases and J by 3 bases, with 16 bases between. The CDR3 consists of 14 residues. The CDR3 DNA reads as TGTGCCAGCGGACCACGGGGGGATTACACTGAAGCTTTCTTT. Residues: CASGPRGDYTEAFF.

The CDR3 spells CASSIERPGRDKETQYF. The CDR3 DNA sequence: TGTGCCAGTAGTATCGAGAGGCCAGGGCGGGACAAAGAGACCCAGTACTTC. The chain links TRBV19 to TRBJ2-5; TRBD1 or TRBD2 may be the D gene (6 bases each). Germline-derived CDR1 and CDR2 are LNHDA and SQIVND (reference sequence). Trimming pared 3 bases from V and 3 bases from J, leaving 20 bases between. The CDR3 extends over 17 amino acids.

The chain couples TRBV29-1 to TRBJ1-4, with 7 bases that match TRBD1. J was trimmed by 3 bases and V by 7 bases; bases with no gene match: 8. This CDR3 has 14 amino acids. The germline V gene has CDR1 SQVTM and CDR2 ANQGSEA. CDR3 loop: CSAADRDSNEKLFF. The CDR3, as DNA: TGCAGCGCCGCCGACAGGGATTCTAATGAAAAACTGTTTTTT.